The 8 T cell receptor beta chains in this list originate from one sample, sequenced in a study of T cells in Graves' hyperthyroidism and ophthalmopathy. There were TCR beta CDR3 regions amplified from RNA transcripts. A set of HTBI primers served as the primers for a first-round RT-PCR of the TCR CDR3. TCRdb processed the multiplex PCR reads anew with MiXCR; each CDR3 protein has one entry. In the table there are approximately 330,000 distinct CDR3 sequences, over 15% of which are singletons. Input material: blood. The receptor set was obtained from a woman in her fifties or sixties with Graves' hyperthyroidism.

This clonotype was picked up many times. The chain's CDR3 is CASSLESSNEQFF. DNA of the CDR3: TGCGCCAGCAGCCTAGAGTCATCCAATGAGCAGTTCTTC. The V call is TRBV5-1, the J call TRBJ2-1, with D unresolved. CDR3 length: 13 residues. The V end was cut by 4 bases, the J end by 6 bases, with 11 bases between. Germline CDR1 is SGHRS and CDR2 is YFSETQ. Looking up the rest from reference TRBV5-1 and TRBJ2-1 gives the full variable domain: KAGVTQTPRYLIKTRGQQVTLSCSPISGHRSVSWYQQTPGQGLQFLFEYFSETQRNKGNFPGRFSGRQFSNSRSEMNVSTLELGDSALYLCASSLESSNEQFFGPGTRLTVL.

This chain links TRBV28 with TRBJ2-7; 10 bases map to TRBD1. The germline gives CDR1 MDHEN, CDR2 SYDVKM. The J segment lost 5 bases and the V segment lost 8 bases, leaving 12 bases of the junction unmatched. The CDR3 is 15 amino acids. This CDR3 reads CASGGSGTGAHEQYF. The DNA for the CDR3 is TGTGCCAGCGGAGGTTCGGGGACAGGGGCCCACGAGCAGTACTTC.

The genes are TRBV6-1 and TRBJ2-6; 8 bases are shared with TRBD1. CDR1 MNHNS and CDR2 SASEGT come from the germline V gene. CDR3 size: 17 residues. Unmatched junction bases numbered 8, after V lost 5 bases and J lost 2 bases. This chain's CDR3 is CASSKDRVGTGANVLTF. The CDR3 region has the DNA TGTGCCAGCAGTAAGGACAGGGTGGGCACTGGGGCCAACGTCCTGACTTTC.

Ten or more counts support this clonotype. V gene TRBV6-1 combines with J gene TRBJ2-7; 8 positions agree with TRBD2. CDR1 MNHNS and CDR2 SASEGT come from the germline V gene. V lost 5 bases to trimming and J lost 5 bases; unmatched junction nucleotides: 8. CDR3 length equals 14 residues. CDR3 in DNA: TGTGCCAGCAGTCCGGGACTAGGGCGTCACGAGCAGTACTTC. It encodes CASSPGLGRHEQYF.

This clonotype appeared many times. The chain links TRBV12-3 or TRBV12-4 to TRBJ1-1; weak D call: TRBD1 (6 bases). The CDR3 spans 14 residues. Trimming removed 3 bases at V and 4 bases at J, with 12 bases between. In DNA form, the CDR3 reads TGTGCCAGCAGTTTTGTCGACAGGCCCACTGAAGCTTTCTTT. Residues: CASSFVDRPTEAFF.

Ten or more counts support this clonotype. This sequence joins TRBV28 and TRBJ2-1; tentative D call: TRBD1 (6 bases). V was trimmed by 10 bases and J by 7 bases, leaving 17 bases between them. From germline, CDR1 is MDHEN and CDR2 SYDVKM. The CDR3 covers 13 residues. This CDR3 is CAIPGRGRNEQFF. The CDR3 DNA is TGTGCCATCCCGGGCAGGGGTCGGAATGAGCAGTTCTTC.

The chain recombines TRBV3-1 with TRBJ1-6; 7 bases align to TRBD1. The V gene end was trimmed by 1 base and the J gene end by 7 bases; junction bases not matched to a gene: 1. This CDR3 region has 14 residues. Germline loops: CDR1 LGHDT, CDR2 YNNKEL (reference sequence). This chain's CDR3 is CASSQAGGNSPLHF. CDR3 sequence (DNA): TGTGCCAGCAGCCAAGCAGGGGGGAATTCACCCCTCCACTTT.

V is TRBV6-1 and J is TRBJ2-1; 7 bases match TRBD2. The germline V gene has CDR1 MNHNS and CDR2 SASEGT. The CDR3 runs to 15 residues. After removal of 7 bases from V and 5 bases from J, the junction contained 11 bases not matched to a gene. This CDR3 reads CASTPLGGVNNEQFF. DNA of the CDR3: TGTGCCAGCACCCCCCTGGGAGGGGTGAACAATGAGCAGTTCTTC.